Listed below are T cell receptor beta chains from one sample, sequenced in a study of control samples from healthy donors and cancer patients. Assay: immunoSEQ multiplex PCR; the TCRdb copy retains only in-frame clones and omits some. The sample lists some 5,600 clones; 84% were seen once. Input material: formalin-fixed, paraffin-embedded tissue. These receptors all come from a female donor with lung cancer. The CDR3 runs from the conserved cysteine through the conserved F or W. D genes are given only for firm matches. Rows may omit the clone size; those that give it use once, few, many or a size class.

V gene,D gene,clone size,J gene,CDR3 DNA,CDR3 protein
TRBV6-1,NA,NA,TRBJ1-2,TGTGCCAGCAGTCAAGATCAGGGTGAATCTGACTATGGCTACACCTTC,CASSQDQGESDYGYTF
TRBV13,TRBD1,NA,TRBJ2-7,TGTGCCAGCAGCAGCTGGACAGGGAGTCCCGAGCAGTACTTC,CASSSWTGSPEQYF
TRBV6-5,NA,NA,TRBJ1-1,TGTGCCAGCAGTTTCCGAGGGTACCCTGAAGCTTTCTTT,CASSFRGYPEAFF
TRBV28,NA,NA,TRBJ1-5,TGTGCCAGCAAAGGGCCCCACAATCAGCCCCAGCATTTT,CASKGPHNQPQHF
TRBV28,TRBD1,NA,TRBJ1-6,TGTGCCAGCGGGACAGGGCCACCCTATAATTCACCCCTCCACTTT,CASGTGPPYNSPLHF
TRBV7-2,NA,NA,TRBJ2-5,TGTGCCAGCAGCTTTTTAGGTCAGGAGACCCAGTACTTC,CASSFLGQETQYF
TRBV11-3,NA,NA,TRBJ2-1,TGTGCCAGCAGTCTCCCCAGGGGGGCCCTAAATGAGCAGTTCTTC,CASSLPRGALNEQFF
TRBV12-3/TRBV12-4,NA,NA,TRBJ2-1,TGTGCCAGCAGTTCGTTAAGCAATGAGCAGTTCTTC,CASSSLSNEQFF
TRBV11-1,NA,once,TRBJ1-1,TGTGCCAGCAGCTTATCCGGGGTCACTGAAGCTTTCTTT,CASSLSGVTEAFF
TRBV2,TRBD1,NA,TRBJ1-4,TGTGCCAGCAGAAGGGACAGACGGAATGAAAAACTGTTTTTT,CASRRDRRNEKLFF
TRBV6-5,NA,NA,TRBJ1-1,TGTGCCAGCCTTGTGGACACTGAAGCTTTCTTT,CASLVDTEAFF
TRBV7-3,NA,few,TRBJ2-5,TGTGCCAGCAGCCAGGCATCCGGGTCTGGAGAGACCCAGTACTTC,CASSQASGSGETQYF
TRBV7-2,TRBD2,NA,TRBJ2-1,TGTGCCAGCAGCCAGAACCGGGGGGGGAGTGAGCAGTTCTTC,CASSQNRGGSEQFF
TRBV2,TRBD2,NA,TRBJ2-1,TGTGCCAGCCAAAGGGGTCTAGCGGGAGATGAGCAGTTCTTC,CASQRGLAGDEQFF
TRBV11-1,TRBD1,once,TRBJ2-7,TGTGCCAGCAGACAAACCGGGACAGCTCACGAGCAGTACTTC,CASRQTGTAHEQYF
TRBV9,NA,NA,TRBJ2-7,TGTGCCAGCAGCGTAGATGTGGGTCCCTACGAGCAGTACTTC,CASSVDVGPYEQYF
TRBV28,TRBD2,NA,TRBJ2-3,TGTGCCAGCAGTGGGGGACTAGCGGACGCTAGCACAGATACGCAGTATTTT,CASSGGLADASTDTQYF
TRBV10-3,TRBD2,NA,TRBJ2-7,TGTGCCATCAGTGAGTTAGCCCTAGCGGAATACGAGCAGTACTTC,CAISELALAEYEQYF
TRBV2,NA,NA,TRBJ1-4,TGTGCCAGCAGTAAGGGCCGGGGGCAGGATGAAAAACTGTTTTTT,CASSKGRGQDEKLFF
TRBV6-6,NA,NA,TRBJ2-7,TGTGCCAGCAGTTATATTGGGAACGAGCAGTACTTC,CASSYIGNEQYF
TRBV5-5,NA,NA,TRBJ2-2,TGTGCCAGCAGCTCCTCGACGGGCGGGGAGCTGTTTTTT,CASSSSTGGELFF
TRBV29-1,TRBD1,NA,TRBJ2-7,TGCAGCGTTCAACAGGGGCGGGACGAGCAGTACTTC,CSVQQGRDEQYF
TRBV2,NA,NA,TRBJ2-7,TGTGCCAGCAGTGTCACAGGGTATACCTACGAGCAGTACTTC,CASSVTGYTYEQYF